This T cell receptor (beta chain) was identified during a study of shared clonotypes between healthy human individuals. Concerning this clone itself: The antigen remains unidentified.

The method was immunoSEQ multiplex PCR; TCRdb's version includes in-frame clones alone and lacks a portion of them. The sample yields about 1.1 million clones, 70% to 80% seen once. Study observations and caveats: The study found roughly 5% of naive CD4 clonotypes shared across a handful of donors. The low donor count limited represented genetic and exposure-history diversity.

Naive CD4+ cells were CD45RA-selected; the remaining cells were memory. The clonotype comes from a man aged 18 to 30 in good health. Some clones in this sample may be carry-over from other donors' samples. Sample: memory CD4+ T cells from PBMCs. Subset noted: CD45RA-negative fraction.

Here the CDR3 DNA reads TGTGCCAGCACCAGGGGGGGGGCGGGCTCCTACGAGCAGTACTTC. Translating gives CASTRGGAGSYEQYF. The chain couples TRBV6-5 to TRBJ2-7; D may match TRBD1 or TRBD2 (7 bases each). CDR3 size: 15 residues. Trimming stripped 7 bases from V and 0 bases from J, with 16 bases between. The germline CDR1 and CDR2 sequences are MNHEY and SVGAGI.